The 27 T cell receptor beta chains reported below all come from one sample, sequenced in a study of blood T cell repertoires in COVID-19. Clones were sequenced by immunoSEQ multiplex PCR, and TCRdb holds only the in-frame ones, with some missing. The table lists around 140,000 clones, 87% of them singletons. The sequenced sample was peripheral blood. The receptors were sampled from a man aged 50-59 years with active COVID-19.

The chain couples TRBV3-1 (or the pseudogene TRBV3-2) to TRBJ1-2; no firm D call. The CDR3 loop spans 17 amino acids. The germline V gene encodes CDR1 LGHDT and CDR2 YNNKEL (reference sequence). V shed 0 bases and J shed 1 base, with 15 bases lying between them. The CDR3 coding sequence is TGTGCCAGCAGCCAAGATCAATCCACCCCGAGTAACTATGGCTACACCTTC. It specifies CASSQDQSTPSNYGYTF.

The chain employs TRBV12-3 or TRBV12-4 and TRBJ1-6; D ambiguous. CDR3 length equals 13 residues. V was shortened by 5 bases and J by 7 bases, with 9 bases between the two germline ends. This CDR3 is CASSQNPNSPLHF. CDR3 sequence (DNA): TGTGCCAGCAGTCAGAATCCCAATTCACCCCTCCACTTT.

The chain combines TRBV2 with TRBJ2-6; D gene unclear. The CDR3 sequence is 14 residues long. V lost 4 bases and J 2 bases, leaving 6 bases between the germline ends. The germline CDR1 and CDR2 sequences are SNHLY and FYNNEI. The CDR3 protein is CASSGVPGANVLTF. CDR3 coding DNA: TGTGCCAGCAGTGGAGTCCCTGGGGCCAACGTCCTGACTTTC. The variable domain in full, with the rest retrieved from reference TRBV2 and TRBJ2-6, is EPEVTQTPSHQVTQMGQEVILRCVPISNHLYFYWYRQILGQKVEFLVSFYNNEISEKSEIFDDQFSVERPDGSNFTLKIRSTKLEDSAMYFCASSGVPGANVLTFGAGSRLTVL.

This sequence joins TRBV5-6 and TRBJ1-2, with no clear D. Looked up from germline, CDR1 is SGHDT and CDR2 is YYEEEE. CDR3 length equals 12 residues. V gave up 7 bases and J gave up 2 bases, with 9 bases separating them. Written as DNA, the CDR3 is TGTGCCAGCTTCGGAGTAAACTATGGCTACACCTTC. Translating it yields CASFGVNYGYTF. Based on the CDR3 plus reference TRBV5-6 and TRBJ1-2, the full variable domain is DAGVTQSPTHLIKTRGQQVTLRCSPKSGHDTVSWYQQALGQGPQFIFQYYEEEERQRGNFPDRFSGHQFPNYSSELNVNALLLGDSALYLCASFGVNYGYTFGSGTRLTVV.

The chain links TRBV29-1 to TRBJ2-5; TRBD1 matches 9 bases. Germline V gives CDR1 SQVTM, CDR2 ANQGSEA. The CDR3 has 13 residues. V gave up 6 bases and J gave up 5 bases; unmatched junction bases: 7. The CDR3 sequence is CSVRDRVAETQYF. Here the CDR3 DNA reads TGCAGCGTACGGGACAGGGTGGCGGAGACCCAGTACTTC. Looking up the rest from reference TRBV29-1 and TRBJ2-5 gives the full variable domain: SAVISQKPSRDICQRGTSLTIQCQVDSQVTMMFWYRQQPGQSLTLIATANQGSEATYESGFVIDKFPISRPNLTFSTLTVSNMSPEDSSIYLCSVRDRVAETQYFGPGTRLLVL.

CDR3 nucleotide sequence: TGTGCCAGCAGCCAAGCGAGCGGGGGGGCGGCCGGGCAGTTCTTC. Protein: CASSQASGGAAGQFF. This chain links TRBV3-1 (or the pseudogene TRBV3-2) with TRBJ2-1; TRBD2 matches at 10 bases. CDR1 is LGHDT and CDR2 is YNNKEL in the germline V gene (reference sequence). The CDR3 is 15 amino acids. V lost 1 base to trimming and J lost 12 bases; unmatched junction nucleotides: 9.

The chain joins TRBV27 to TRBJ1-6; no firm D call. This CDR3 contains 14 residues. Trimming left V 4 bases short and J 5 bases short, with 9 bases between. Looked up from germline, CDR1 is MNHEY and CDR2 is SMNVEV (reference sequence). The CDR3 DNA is TGTGCCAGCAGTTGGCACAGTAATAATTCACCCCTCCACTTT. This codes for CASSWHSNNSPLHF.

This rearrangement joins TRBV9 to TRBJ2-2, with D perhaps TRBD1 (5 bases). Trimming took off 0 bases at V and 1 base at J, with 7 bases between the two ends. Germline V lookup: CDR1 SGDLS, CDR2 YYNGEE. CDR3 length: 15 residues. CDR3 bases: TGTGCCAGCAGCGTAGGCGGACAGAACACCGGGGAGCTGTTTTTT. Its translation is CASSVGGQNTGELFF.

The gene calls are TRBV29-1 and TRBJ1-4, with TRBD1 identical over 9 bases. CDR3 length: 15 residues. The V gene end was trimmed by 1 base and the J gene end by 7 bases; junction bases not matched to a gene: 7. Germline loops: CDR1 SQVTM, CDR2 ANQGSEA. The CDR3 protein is CSVEGKTGGGEKLFF. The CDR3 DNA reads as TGCAGCGTTGAAGGGAAAACAGGGGGCGGTGAAAAACTGTTTTTT.

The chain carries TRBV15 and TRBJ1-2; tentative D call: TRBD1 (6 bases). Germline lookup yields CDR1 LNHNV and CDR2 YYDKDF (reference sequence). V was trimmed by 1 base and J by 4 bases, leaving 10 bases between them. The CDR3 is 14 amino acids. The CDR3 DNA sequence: TGTGCCACCAGCAGAGGGACAGCACTCTATGGCTACACCTTC. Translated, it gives CATSRGTALYGYTF. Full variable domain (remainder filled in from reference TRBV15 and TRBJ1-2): DAMVIQNPRYQVTQFGKPVTLSCSQTLNHNVMYWYQQKSSQAPKLLFHYYDKDFNNEADTPDNFQSRRPNTSFCFLDIRSPGLGDTAMYLCATSRGTALYGYTFGSGTRLTVV.

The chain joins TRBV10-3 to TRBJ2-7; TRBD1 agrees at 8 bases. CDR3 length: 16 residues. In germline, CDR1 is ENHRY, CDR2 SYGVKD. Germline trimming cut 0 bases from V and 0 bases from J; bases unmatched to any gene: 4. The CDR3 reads CAISESRTGSSYEQYF. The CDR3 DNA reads TGTGCCATCAGTGAGTCCCGGACAGGGAGCTCCTACGAGCAGTACTTC.

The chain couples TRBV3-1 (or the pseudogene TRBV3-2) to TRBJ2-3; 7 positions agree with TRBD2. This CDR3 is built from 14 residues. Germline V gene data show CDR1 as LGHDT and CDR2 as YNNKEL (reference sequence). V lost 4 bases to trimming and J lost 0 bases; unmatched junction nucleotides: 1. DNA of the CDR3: TGTGCCAGCAGCCTGCGGGGGAGCACAGATACGCAGTATTTT. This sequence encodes CASSLRGSTDTQYF.

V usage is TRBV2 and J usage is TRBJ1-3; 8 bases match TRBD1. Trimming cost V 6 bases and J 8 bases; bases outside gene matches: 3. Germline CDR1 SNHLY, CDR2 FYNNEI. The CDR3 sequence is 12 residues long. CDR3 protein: CASRDRGHTIYF. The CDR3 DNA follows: TGTGCCAGCAGAGACAGGGGACACACCATATATTTT.

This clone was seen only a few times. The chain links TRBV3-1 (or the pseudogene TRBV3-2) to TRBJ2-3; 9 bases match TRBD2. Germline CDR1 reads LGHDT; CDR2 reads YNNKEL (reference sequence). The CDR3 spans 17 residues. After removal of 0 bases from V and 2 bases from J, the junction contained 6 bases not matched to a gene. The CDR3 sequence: CASSQEPSGAFTDTQYF. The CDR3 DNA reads TGTGCCAGCAGCCAAGAACCTAGCGGGGCTTTCACAGATACGCAGTATTTT.

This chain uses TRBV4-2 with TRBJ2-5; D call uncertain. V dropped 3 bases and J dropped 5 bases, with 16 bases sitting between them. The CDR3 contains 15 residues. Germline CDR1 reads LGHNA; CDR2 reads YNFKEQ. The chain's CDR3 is CASSQSPGSTETQYF. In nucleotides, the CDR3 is TGTGCCAGCAGCCAGTCCCCGGGTAGCACGGAGACCCAGTACTTC.

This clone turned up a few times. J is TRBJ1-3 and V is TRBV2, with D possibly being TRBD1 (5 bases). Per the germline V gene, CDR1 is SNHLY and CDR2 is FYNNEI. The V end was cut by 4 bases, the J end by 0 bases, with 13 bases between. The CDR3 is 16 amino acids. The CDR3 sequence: CASSVLQVGSGNTIYF. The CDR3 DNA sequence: TGTGCCAGCAGTGTGTTACAGGTTGGCTCTGGAAACACCATATATTTT.

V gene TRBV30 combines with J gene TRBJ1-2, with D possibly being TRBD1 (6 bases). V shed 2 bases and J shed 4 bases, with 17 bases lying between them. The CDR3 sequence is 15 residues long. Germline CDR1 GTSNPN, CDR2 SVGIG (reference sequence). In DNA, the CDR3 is TGTGCCTGGAGTAAGGGGGTTCTCGGCCGCTATGGCTACACCTTC. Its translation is CAWSKGVLGRYGYTF. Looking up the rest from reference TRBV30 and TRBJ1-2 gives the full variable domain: SQTIHQWPATLVQPVGSPLSLECTVEGTSNPNLYWYRQAAGRGLQLLFYSVGIGQISSEVPQNLSASRPQDRQFILSSKKLLLSDSGFYLCAWSKGVLGRYGYTFGSGTRLTVV.

In nucleotides, the CDR3 is TGCAGCGTTGGAGGAGGTGGCGGGGCCCTCTCCTACGAGCAGTACTTC. Translation gives CSVGGGGGALSYEQYF. The chain carries TRBV29-1 and TRBJ2-7; weak D call: TRBD2 (6 bases). V was cut by 4 bases and J by 0 bases, with 19 bases left in between. CDR1 is SQVTM and CDR2 is ANQGSEA in the germline V gene. The CDR3 spans 16 residues.

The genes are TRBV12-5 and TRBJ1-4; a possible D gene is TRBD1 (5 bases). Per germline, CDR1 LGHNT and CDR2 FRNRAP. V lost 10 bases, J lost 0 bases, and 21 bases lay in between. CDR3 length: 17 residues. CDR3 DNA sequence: TGTGCTACTGCGAGCATCGGGGGATCTGCAACTAATGAAAAACTGTTTTTT. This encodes CATASIGGSATNEKLFF.

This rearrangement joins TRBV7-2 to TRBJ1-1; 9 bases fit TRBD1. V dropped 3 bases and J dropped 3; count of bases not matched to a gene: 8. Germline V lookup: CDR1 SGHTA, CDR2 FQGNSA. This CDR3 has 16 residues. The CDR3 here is CASSFDRGRGYTEAFF. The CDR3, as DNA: TGTGCCAGCAGCTTCGACAGGGGGAGAGGGTACACTGAAGCTTTCTTT.

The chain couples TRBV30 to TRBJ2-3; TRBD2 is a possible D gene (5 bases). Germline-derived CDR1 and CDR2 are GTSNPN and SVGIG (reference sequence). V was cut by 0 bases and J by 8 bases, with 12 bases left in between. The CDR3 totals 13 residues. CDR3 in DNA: TGTGCCTGGAGTGTACGGGTTGAGGGTACGCAGTATTTT. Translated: CAWSVRVEGTQYF.

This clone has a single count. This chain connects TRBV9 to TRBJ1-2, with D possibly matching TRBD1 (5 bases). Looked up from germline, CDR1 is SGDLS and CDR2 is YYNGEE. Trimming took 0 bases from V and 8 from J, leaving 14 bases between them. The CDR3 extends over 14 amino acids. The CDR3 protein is CASSVDQGSEGYTF. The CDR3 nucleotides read TGTGCCAGCAGCGTAGATCAGGGAAGTGAAGGCTACACCTTC.

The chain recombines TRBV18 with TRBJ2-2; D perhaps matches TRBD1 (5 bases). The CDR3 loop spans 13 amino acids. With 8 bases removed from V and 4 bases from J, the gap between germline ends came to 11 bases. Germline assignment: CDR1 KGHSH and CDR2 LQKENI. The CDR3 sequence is CASAQGSTGELFF. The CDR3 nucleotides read TGTGCCAGCGCGCAGGGATCCACCGGGGAGCTGTTTTTT.

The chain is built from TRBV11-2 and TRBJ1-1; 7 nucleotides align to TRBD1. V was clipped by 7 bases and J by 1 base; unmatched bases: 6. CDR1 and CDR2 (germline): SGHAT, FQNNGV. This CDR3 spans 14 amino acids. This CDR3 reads CASIMDRRNTEAFF. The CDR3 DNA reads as TGTGCCAGCATCATGGACAGGAGGAACACTGAAGCTTTCTTT. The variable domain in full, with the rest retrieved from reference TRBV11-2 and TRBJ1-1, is EAGVAQSPRYKIIEKRQSVAFWCNPISGHATLYWYQQILGQGPKLLIQFQNNGVVDDSQLPKDRFSAERLKGVDSTLKIQPAKLEDSAVYLCASIMDRRNTEAFFGQGTRLTVV.

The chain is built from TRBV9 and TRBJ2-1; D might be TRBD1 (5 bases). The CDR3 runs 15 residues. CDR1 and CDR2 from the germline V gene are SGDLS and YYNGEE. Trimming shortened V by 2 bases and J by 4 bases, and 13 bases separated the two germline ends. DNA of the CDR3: TGTGCCAGCAGCGTTTCGACAGCAAAATACAATGAGCAGTTCTTC. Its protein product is CASSVSTAKYNEQFF.

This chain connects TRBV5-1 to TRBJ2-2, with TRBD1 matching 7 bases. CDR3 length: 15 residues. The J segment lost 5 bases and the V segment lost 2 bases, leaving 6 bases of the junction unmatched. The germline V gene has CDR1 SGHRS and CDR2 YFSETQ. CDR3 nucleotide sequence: TGCGCCAGCAGCTTAAGACAGGGAAGGACCGGGGAGCTGTTTTTT. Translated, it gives CASSLRQGRTGELFF.

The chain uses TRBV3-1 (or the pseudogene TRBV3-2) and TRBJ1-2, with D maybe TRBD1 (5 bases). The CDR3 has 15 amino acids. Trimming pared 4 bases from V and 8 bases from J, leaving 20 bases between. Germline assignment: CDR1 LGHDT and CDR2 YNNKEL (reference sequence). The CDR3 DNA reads TGTGCCAGCAGCCGGGGGGACGTCAATACTGGGGGCTACACCTTC. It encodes CASSRGDVNTGGYTF.